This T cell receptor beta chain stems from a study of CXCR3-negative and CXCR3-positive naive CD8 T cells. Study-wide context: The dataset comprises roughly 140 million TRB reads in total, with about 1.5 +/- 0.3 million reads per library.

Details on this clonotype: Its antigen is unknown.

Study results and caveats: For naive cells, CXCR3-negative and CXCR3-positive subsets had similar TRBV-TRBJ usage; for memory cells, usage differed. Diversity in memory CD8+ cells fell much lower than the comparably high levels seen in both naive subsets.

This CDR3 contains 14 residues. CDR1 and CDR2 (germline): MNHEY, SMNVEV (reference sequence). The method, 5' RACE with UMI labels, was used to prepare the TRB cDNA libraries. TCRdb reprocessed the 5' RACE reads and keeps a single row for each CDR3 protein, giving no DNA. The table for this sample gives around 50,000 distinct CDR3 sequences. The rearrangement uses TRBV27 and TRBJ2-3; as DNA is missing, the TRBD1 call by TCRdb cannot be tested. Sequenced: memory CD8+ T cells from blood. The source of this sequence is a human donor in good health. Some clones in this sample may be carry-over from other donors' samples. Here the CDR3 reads CASSQIQGRDTQYF.